This paragraph covers one T cell receptor (beta chain) sequence. The antigen is not known. V gave up 2 bases and J gave up 2 bases, with 10 bases separating them. CDR1 is MNHEY, CDR2 SMNVEV, per germline (reference sequence). This CDR3 contains 14 residues. TCRdb reprocessed the 5' RACE reads via MiXCR and lists one record per CDR3 protein. This table has around 62,000 distinct CDR3 sequences, roughly an eighth appearing once. The sample comes from a study of early T cells in non-severe SARS-CoV-2 infection. Study observations and caveats: Matches to VDJdb favored anti-spike CD8 responses and missed private and CD4 specificities.

The V gene is TRBV27, the J gene TRBJ2-7; no clear D gene. The sequencing sample was made of whole blood. This sequence originates from an adult who was a healthcare worker with PCR-confirmed SARS-CoV-2 infection or an uninfected control (not recorded which). CDR3 in DNA: TGTGCCAGCAGTTTAGGTACAAACCCCTACGAGCAGTACTTC. Residues: CASSLGTNPYEQYF.